The 4 T cell receptor beta chains listed next were all sequenced from one sample in a study of blood T cell repertoires in COVID-19. Repertoires were generated with immunoSEQ multiplex PCR, while TCRdb's copy carries only in-frame clones and drops some. The sample carries some 11,000 clones, roughly 80% recorded once. The specimen was peripheral blood. The receptors here all came from a human donor in a cohort sampled during active COVID-19.

The CDR3 coding sequence is TGTGCCAGCAGCCCGCAATCTGCCAGTGCTGAAGCTTTCTTT. Amino acids: CASSPQSASAEAFF. The chain links TRBV5-5 to TRBJ1-1; D gene ambiguous. Germline CDR1 reads SGHKS; CDR2 reads YYEKEE (reference sequence). With 4 bases removed from V and 6 bases from J, the gap between germline ends came to 16 bases. The CDR3 is 14 residues long.

The rearrangement uses TRBV19 and TRBJ1-1, with D tentatively TRBD1 (5 bases). Looked up from germline, CDR1 is LNHDA and CDR2 is SQIVND (reference sequence). The CDR3 extends over 12 amino acids. Between the trimmed V and J ends, which lost 6 bases and 5 bases, there was a span of 10 bases. CDR3 residues: CASRWEGTEAFF. CDR3 sequence (DNA): TGTGCCAGTAGATGGGAGGGGACTGAAGCTTTCTTT.

V usage is TRBV6-5 and J usage is TRBJ2-7, with D perhaps matching TRBD2 (6 bases). This CDR3 is built from 15 residues. CDR1 is MNHEY and CDR2 is SVGAGI in the germline V gene. Between the trimmed V and J ends, which lost 6 bases and 5 bases, there was a span of 20 bases. In nucleotides, the CDR3 is TGTGCCAGCAGGGACCCGGGACTCCCAAACCACGAGCAGTACTTC. Amino acids: CASRDPGLPNHEQYF.

This clone was counted between two and nine times. The gene calls are TRBV2 and TRBJ1-2; TRBD1 aligns across 8 bases. Germline values: CDR1 SNHLY, CDR2 FYNNEI. The CDR3 covers 13 residues. V lost 7 bases and J lost 4; bases outside the gene matches: 5. The CDR3 loop is CASTRDRSYGYTF. CDR3 nucleotides: TGTGCCAGCACCCGGGACAGGAGCTATGGCTACACCTTC.